The clone carrying this T cell receptor beta chain was counted only a few times. Amplified TCR beta CDR3 regions derived from RNA transcripts. Researchers ran a first-round RT-PCR on the TCR CDR3 using the HTBI primer set. TCRdb re-derived calls from the multiplex PCR reads in MiXCR, one entry per CDR3 protein. Among over 500,000 distinct CDR3 sequences listed, roughly a sixth were seen once. The length of the CDR3 is 13 residues. The V end lost 7 bases, the J end lost 0 bases, and 10 bases lay between the germline ends. The germline V gene encodes CDR1 SQVTM and CDR2 ANQGSEA. The data were obtained in a study of T cells in Graves' hyperthyroidism and ophthalmopathy.

The chain links TRBV29-1 to TRBJ2-1; the D is unclear. This TCR came from a woman under 40 with Graves' ophthalmopathy. Sequencing was done on a sample of blood. CDR3 region: CSGASSSYNEQFF. For the CDR3, the DNA is TGCAGCGGGGCTTCCAGCTCCTACAATGAGCAGTTCTTC.